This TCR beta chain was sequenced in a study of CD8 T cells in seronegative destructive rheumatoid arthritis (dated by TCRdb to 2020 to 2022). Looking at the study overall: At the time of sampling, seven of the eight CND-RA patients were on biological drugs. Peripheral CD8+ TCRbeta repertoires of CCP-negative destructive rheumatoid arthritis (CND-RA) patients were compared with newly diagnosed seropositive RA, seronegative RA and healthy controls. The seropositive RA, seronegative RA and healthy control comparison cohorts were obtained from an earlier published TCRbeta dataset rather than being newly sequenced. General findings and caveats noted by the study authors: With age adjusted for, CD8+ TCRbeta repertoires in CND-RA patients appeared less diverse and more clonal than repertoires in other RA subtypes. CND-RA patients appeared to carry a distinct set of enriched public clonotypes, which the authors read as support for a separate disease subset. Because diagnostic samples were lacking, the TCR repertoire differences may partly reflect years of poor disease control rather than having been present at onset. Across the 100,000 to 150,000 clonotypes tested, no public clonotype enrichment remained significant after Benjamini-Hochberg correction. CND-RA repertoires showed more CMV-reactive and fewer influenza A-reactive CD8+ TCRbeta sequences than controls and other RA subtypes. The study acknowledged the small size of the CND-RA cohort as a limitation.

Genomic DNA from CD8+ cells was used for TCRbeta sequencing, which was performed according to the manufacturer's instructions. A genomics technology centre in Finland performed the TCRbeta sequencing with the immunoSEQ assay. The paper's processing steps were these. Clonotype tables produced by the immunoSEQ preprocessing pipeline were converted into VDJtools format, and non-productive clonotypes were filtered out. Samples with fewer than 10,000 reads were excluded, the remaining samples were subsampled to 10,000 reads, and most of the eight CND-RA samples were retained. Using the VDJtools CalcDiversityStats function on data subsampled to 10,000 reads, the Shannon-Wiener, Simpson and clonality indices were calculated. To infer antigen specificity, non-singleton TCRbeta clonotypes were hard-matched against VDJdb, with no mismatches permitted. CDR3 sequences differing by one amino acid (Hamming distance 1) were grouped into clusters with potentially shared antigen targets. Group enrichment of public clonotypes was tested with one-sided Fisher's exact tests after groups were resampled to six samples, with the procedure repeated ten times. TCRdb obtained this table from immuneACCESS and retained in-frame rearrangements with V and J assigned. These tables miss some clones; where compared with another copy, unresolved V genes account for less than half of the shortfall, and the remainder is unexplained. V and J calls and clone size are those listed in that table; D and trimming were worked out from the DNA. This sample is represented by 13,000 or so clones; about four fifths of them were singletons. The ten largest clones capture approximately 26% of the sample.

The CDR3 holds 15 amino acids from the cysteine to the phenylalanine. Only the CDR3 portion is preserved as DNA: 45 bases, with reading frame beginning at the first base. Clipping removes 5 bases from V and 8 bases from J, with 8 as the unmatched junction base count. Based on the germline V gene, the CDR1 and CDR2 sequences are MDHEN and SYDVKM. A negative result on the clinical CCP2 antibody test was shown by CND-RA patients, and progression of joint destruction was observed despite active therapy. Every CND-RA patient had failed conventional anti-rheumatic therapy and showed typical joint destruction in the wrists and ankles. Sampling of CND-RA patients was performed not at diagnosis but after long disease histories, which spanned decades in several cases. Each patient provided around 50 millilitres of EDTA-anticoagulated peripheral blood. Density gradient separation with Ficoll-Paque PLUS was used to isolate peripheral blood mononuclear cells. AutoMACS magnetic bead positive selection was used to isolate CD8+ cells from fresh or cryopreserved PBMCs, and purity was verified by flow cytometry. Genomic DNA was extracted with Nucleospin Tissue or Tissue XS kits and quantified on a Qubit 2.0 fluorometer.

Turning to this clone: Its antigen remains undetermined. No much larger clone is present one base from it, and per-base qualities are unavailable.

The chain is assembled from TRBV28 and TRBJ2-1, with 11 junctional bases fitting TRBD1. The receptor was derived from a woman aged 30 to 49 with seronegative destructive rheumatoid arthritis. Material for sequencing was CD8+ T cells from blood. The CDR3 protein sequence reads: CASSPGTGGFDEQFF. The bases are TGTGCCAGCAGTCCCGGGACAGGGGGTTTCGATGAGCAGTTCTTC.